This TCR beta chain came from a study of blood T cells in healthy people across ages (dated by TCRdb to between 2015 and 2017). Concerning the study at large: In model experiments, template switching captured roughly one uniquely barcoded TCR beta cDNA molecule for every two T cells. Age-related changes in TCR beta repertoire diversity were measured in the study by deep sequencing normalized with unique cDNA molecular identifiers. The donors were split into four age groups: young (average around 15 years), middle-aged (39), aged (more than 60) and long-lived (about 82). To avoid experimental bias, donors of different ages were distributed randomly across sequencing lanes. For two donors (one aged 18 to 29 and one aged 80 or older), the study analyzed two additional independent replicas of 1 million unique cDNA reads from the same blood draw.

Libraries were constructed by 5' RACE. Sequencing took place on an Illumina HiSeq 2500. A second PCR of roughly 6 to 12 cycles was run with a J-beta primer mix and a sample-barcoded 5' primer. A template-switch 5' adaptor carrying 12 random nucleotides introduced a unique molecular identifier onto each TCR beta cDNA molecule. At least 2.5 million CDR3-containing paired-end reads were obtained from each sample. The Mint cDNA synthesis kit, primed by a TRBC-specific oligonucleotide, was used to synthesize first-strand cDNA from all RNA. After uracil-DNA glycosylase treatment, a first 18-cycle PCR used universal primers M1SS and BC2_uni_R on all cDNA. The authors' analysis ran thus. For normalization, 1 million high-quality reads, each with a distinct molecular identifier, were randomly selected from each sample. Instead of being binned into consensus sequences, reads with shared molecular identifiers were discarded. MiTCR, set to a Q25 quality threshold and the strictest error-elimination algorithm, was used for CDR3 identification, clonotype clustering and error correction. A nonparametric unseen species model using Euler transformation provided a lower-bound estimate of total TCR beta diversity. TCRdb cleaned the public reads at Q25 with fastp, built clones with MiXCR and kept in-frame beta chains. Rows are unified per CDR3 protein, each entry keeping the most common DNA and genes. The V and J calls were determined by TCRdb, not by the authors. Within this sample are under 1 million distinct CDR3 sequences, with roughly 44% of them counted one time only. Approximately 19% of the sample comes from the top ten.

Study-wide findings and limitations: Estimates of total diversity based on one million sequenced T cells were regarded as lower bounds and as underestimates. Compared with the aged group, the long-lived group had more naive CD4+ T cells, fewer expanded clones and increased TCR diversity, suggesting age selection. The CMV infection status of donors was not known, potentially confounding age-related changes in expanded clonotypes. Observed TCR beta diversity per million T cells fell roughly linearly with age, and a significant reduction was already apparent by age about 43. Conclusive comparison of naive and antigen-experienced compartments was prevented by the profiling of bulk unsorted PBMCs. The percentage of naive T cells measured by flow cytometry correlated strongly with observed TCR beta diversity.

Concerning this clonotype: Its cognate antigen has yet to be identified. Per-base quality was not reported, and no clone a single base away is much larger than it.

Reading from cysteine to phenylalanine, the CDR3 counts 15 amino acids. Of the read, only the CDR3 DNA is kept; its 45 bases are in frame from base 1. For CDR1 and CDR2, the germline V gene lists SGHRS and YFSETQ. V gives up 5 bases and J gives up 2 bases, and the segment between their germline ends measures 16 bases. The donors were 40 or so Caucasian individuals from Russia, aged roughly 6 to 100 years, who were systemically healthy. Each donor gave roughly 11 milliliters of peripheral blood, drawn into EDTA-treated Vacutainer tubes. Ficoll-Paque density-gradient centrifugation was used to isolate PBMCs, with at least 6 million per sample. Trizol reagent was used to extract total RNA from PBMCs, with at least 5.5 micrograms per sample. The percentages of naive CD45RAhigh/CD27high T cells were determined by flow cytometry on a PBMC aliquot from every donor.

The chain uses TRBV5-1 and TRBJ1-2; 6 matching bases give a weak D call of TRBD1. This TCR was sampled from a man between 60 and 70 years old in good health. The material sequenced was blood. CDR3 reads: CASSTSGEGNYGYTF. The sequenced DNA is TGCGCCAGCAGTACATCAGGGGAGGGGAACTATGGCTACACCTTC.